Listed below are T cell receptor beta chains from one sample, sequenced in a study of identifying expanded T cells in peripheral blood. TCRdb's copy holds only in-frame clones and misses some; the assay was immunoSEQ multiplex PCR. The table lists over 90,000 clones, approximately 89% of them singletons, with around 14% in the top ten. Sequenced: blood. The receptors originated from a person aged 18 to 75 in good health. Each CDR3 is given with its conserved first and last residue. D genes are given only for firm matches. Size is omitted from some rows. Given values are once, few, many or a class for expanded clones.

.	.	TRBJ2-5	TRBV28	CASTSVGAEETQYF	TGTGCCAGCACCTCCGTAGGGGCCGAAGAGACCCAGTACTTC
.	.	TRBJ2-1	TRBV28	CASSSLGSHNEQFF	TGTGCCAGCAGTTCCCTGGGGAGCCACAATGAGCAGTTCTTC
.	.	TRBJ2-2	TRBV19	CASSIWGRELFF	TGTGCCAGTAGTATATGGGGTAGGGAGCTGTTTTTT
.	.	TRBJ2-6	TRBV19	CASTVAGANVLTF	TGTGCCAGTACCGTTGCTGGGGCCAACGTCCTGACTTTC
few	.	TRBJ1-4	TRBV4-1	CAGSTGMGEKLFF	TGCGCCGGGTCTACAGGGATGGGTGAAAAACTGTTTTTT
.	.	TRBJ1-1	TRBV7-9	CASSTGTPGAFF	TGTGCCAGCAGCACGGGGACCCCGGGCGCTTTCTTT
.	TRBD1	TRBJ1-2	TRBV7-9	CASSLAGQDGYTF	TGTGCCAGCAGCTTAGCGGGACAGGATGGCTACACCTTC
.	.	TRBJ1-2	TRBV10-3	CAITPRGDGGYTF	TGTGCCATCACTCCCAGGGGTGATGGTGGCTACACCTTC
.	.	TRBJ1-1	TRBV27	CASGTFNGVTEAFF	TGTGCCAGCGGAACCTTCAACGGGGTCACTGAAGCTTTCTTT
.	.	TRBJ1-4	TRBV5-1	CASSPSTVTNEKLFF	TGCGCCAGCAGCCCGTCAACAGTGACTAATGAAAAACTGTTTTTT
few	.	TRBJ2-7	TRBV30	CAWSVGRYEQYF	TGTGCCTGGAGTGTAGGTCGCTACGAGCAGTACTTC
once	.	TRBJ1-4	TRBV4-2	CASSQPSGIEKLFF	TGTGCCAGCAGCCAACCCAGCGGGATTGAAAAACTGTTTTTT
.	.	TRBJ1-1	TRBV19	CASSQDRLIEAFF	TGTGCCAGTAGCCAAGACAGATTAATTGAAGCTTTCTTT
.	TRBD1	TRBJ2-5	TRBV27	CASSRTGTGLRETQYF	TGTGCCAGCAGTCGAACCGGGACAGGGCTTCGGGAGACCCAGTACTTC
.	.	TRBJ2-2	TRBV2	CASSEGARPGELFF	TGTGCCAGCAGTGAGGGGGCGCGGCCCGGGGAGCTGTTTTTT
.	.	TRBJ2-7	TRBV29-1	CSVEKGAAYEQYF	TGCAGCGTTGAAAAGGGTGCCGCCTACGAGCAGTACTTC
.	.	TRBJ2-1	TRBV30	CAWSGDFHNEQFF	TGTGCCTGGAGTGGGGACTTCCACAATGAGCAGTTCTTC
.	TRBD2	TRBJ2-7	TRBV9	CASSDGLGRVEQYF	TGTGCCAGCAGCGACGGACTAGGGAGGGTCGAGCAGTACTTC
once	.	TRBJ1-1	TRBV6-1	CASSEYTGQHTEAFF	TGTGCCAGCAGTGAATACACGGGGCAGCACACTGAAGCTTTCTTT
.	TRBD2	TRBJ2-3	TRBV27	CASSSSGRGTDTQYF	TGTGCCAGCAGTTCTAGCGGGAGAGGCACAGATACGCAGTATTTT
.	.	TRBJ2-5	TRBV25-1	CASSEGAETQYF	TGTGCCAGCAGTGAGGGGGCTGAGACCCAGTACTTC
few	TRBD1	TRBJ1-5	TRBV29-1	CSAVQGEQPQHF	TGCAGCGCTGTACAGGGGGAGCAGCCCCAGCATTTT
.	.	TRBJ1-5	TRBV6-5	CASSRINQPQHF	TGTGCCAGCAGCCGTATTAATCAGCCCCAGCATTTT
.	.	TRBJ1-4	TRBV2	CASRRGGGEKLFF	TGTGCCAGCCGGAGGGGCGGGGGCGAAAAACTGTTTTTT
.	.	TRBJ2-3	TRBV2	CASTRVGDTDTQYF	TGTGCCAGCACGAGGGTGGGAGACACAGATACGCAGTATTTT
.	TRBD2	TRBJ2-7	TRBV7-2	CASSPGLAGATSYEQYF	TGTGCCAGCAGCCCCGGACTAGCGGGGGCCACCTCCTACGAGCAGTACTTC
.	.	TRBJ1-1	TRBV4-3	CASSQEAAVRTEAFF	TGCGCCAGCAGCCAAGAAGCGGCGGTGAGAACTGAAGCTTTCTTT
once	.	TRBJ1-5	TRBV5-1	CASSLAGGSNQPQHF	TGCGCCAGCAGCTTGGCGGGTGGGAGCAATCAGCCCCAGCATTTT
.	.	TRBJ2-3	TRBV2	CASNERASDTQYF	TGTGCCAGCAACGAGCGGGCATCAGATACGCAGTATTTT
.	TRBD2	TRBJ2-7	TRBV5-1	CASSLGQTSGNYEQYF	TGCGCCAGCAGCTTGGGCCAGACTAGCGGGAATTACGAGCAGTACTTC
.	TRBD1	TRBJ1-5	TRBV6-1	CASREDRVYQPQHF	TGTGCCAGCAGGGAGGACAGGGTTTATCAGCCCCAGCATTTT
.	.	TRBJ2-7	TRBV20-1	CSARDLGEQYF	TGCAGTGCTAGAGATCTGGGCGAGCAGTACTTC
.	.	TRBJ1-1	TRBV11-3	CASSWGRQSEAFF	TGTGCCAGCAGCTGGGGCAGGCAGTCTGAAGCTTTCTTT
.	TRBD2	TRBJ2-5	TRBV18	CASSPPRTSGQETQYF	TGTGCCAGCTCACCACCGCGGACTAGCGGCCAAGAGACCCAGTACTTC
.	TRBD2	TRBJ2-7	TRBV5-4	CASSPRLAGVDEQYF	TGTGCCAGCAGCCCAAGACTAGCGGGAGTAGACGAGCAGTACTTC
few	.	TRBJ2-7	TRBV7-2	CASSLQQGGYEQYF	TGTGCCAGCAGCTTACAGCAGGGGGGGTACGAGCAGTACTTC
.	.	TRBJ1-1	TRBV5-1	CASSPATARAEAFF	TGCGCCAGCAGTCCCGCGACGGCGAGGGCTGAAGCTTTCTTT
.	TRBD2	TRBJ2-3	TRBV19	CASLNRGSSLGADTQYF	TGTGCCAGTTTAAATCGCGGGAGCTCTCTGGGGGCAGATACGCAGTATTTT
.	.	TRBJ2-7	TRBV11-2	CASSSGQFYEQYF	TGTGCCAGCAGCTCGGGACAATTCTACGAGCAGTACTTC
.	.	TRBJ2-5	TRBV19	CASRIGTGQETQYF	TGTGCCAGTAGGATTGGGACTGGCCAAGAGACCCAGTACTTC
once	.	TRBJ2-3	TRBV6-5	CASRQFGTDTQYF	TGTGCCAGCAGACAGTTTGGCACAGATACGCAGTATTTT
.	.	TRBJ2-2	TRBV10-3	CAISESRTGATGELFF	TGTGCCATCAGTGAGTCGAGGACCGGGGCCACCGGGGAGCTGTTTTTT
.	TRBD1	TRBJ2-7	TRBV6-5	CASSYWRQGADEQYF	TGTGCCAGCAGTTACTGGCGTCAGGGGGCGGACGAGCAGTACTTC
once	.	TRBJ2-1	TRBV5-1	CASSPWATPGNEQFF	TGCGCCAGCAGCCCATGGGCCACCCCGGGGAATGAGCAGTTCTTC
.	.	TRBJ2-2	TRBV29-1	CSATDSTGELFF	TGCAGCGCCACCGACAGTACCGGGGAGCTGTTTTTT
once	.	TRBJ1-4	TRBV30	CAWSGGRQTNEKLFF	TGTGCCTGGAGTGGAGGACGTCAAACTAATGAAAAACTGTTTTTT
.	TRBD1	TRBJ2-7	TRBV4-1	CASSQGTGNEQYF	TGCGCCAGCAGCCAAGGGACAGGGAACGAGCAGTACTTC
few	TRBD2	TRBJ2-3	TRBV5-4	CASSLGRASGGGTDTQYF	TGTGCCAGCAGCTTGGGGAGGGCTAGCGGGGGGGGCACAGATACGCAGTATTTT
.	.	TRBJ1-5	TRBV9	CASIWGHQPQHF	TGTGCCAGCATCTGGGGTCATCAGCCCCAGCATTTT
.	TRBD1	TRBJ1-6	TRBV7-9	CASSLSLGDSNSPLHF	TGTGCCAGCAGCTTAAGTCTGGGGGACAGCAATTCACCCCTCCACTTT